This T cell receptor beta chain was documented in a study of T cell repertoires in ileal Crohn's disease. Study outcomes and limitations: Endoscopic recurrence occurred in every patient whose clonality exceeded 26.8%.

Remarks on this clone: Its antigen is still unknown.

V was clipped by 0 bases and J by 7 bases; unmatched bases: 7. From germline, CDR1 is SGDLS and CDR2 YYNGEE. This CDR3 contains 15 residues. Adults with ileal or ileocolonic Crohn's disease and an indication for resection were eligible. The repertoire was sequenced with immunoSEQ multiplex PCR; TCRdb's copy has only in-frame clones and lacks some. Of 5,500 to 7,000 clones in the sample, roughly four fifths were seen once. The rearrangement links TRBV9 to TRBJ2-1; 7 bases are shared with TRBD2. This sequence was found in an adult with Crohn's disease. The sequencing input was ileal tissue. CDR3 protein: CASSVDGGRVNEQFF. As DNA, the CDR3 is TGTGCCAGCAGCGTAGACGGGGGGAGGGTAAATGAGCAGTTCTTC.